Each of the 23 T cell receptor beta chains below was sequenced from the same sample in a study of cytomegalovirus exposure and HLA in healthy donors. Assay used: immunoSEQ multiplex PCR; TCRdb lists only in-frame clones, some missing. Seen here are more than 200,000 clones, about 90% observed once, and the top ten hold 12%. The sequenced material came from PBMCs. Receptors originate from a man aged 18 to 29 in good health and CMV-seropositive.

This clone was found once. The chain is built from TRBV14 and TRBJ2-1; 10 bases fit TRBD2. This CDR3 comprises 18 residues. Germline-derived CDR1 and CDR2 are SGHDN and FVKESK. With 4 bases clipped from V and 4 bases from J, the junction kept 13 bases outside the gene matches. CDR3 loop: CASSLLGASGSGYNEQFF. In DNA, the CDR3 is TGTGCCAGCAGCCTCCTCGGGGCTAGCGGGAGTGGTTACAATGAGCAGTTCTTC.

This clone was observed many times. The chain uses TRBV18 and TRBJ2-4; maybe TRBD2 (5 bases). CDR1 KGHSH and CDR2 LQKENI come from the germline V gene. The CDR3 is made up of 13 amino acids. The germline V and J ends were trimmed by 5 bases and 7 bases, with 12 bases remaining between them. In DNA form, the CDR3 reads TGTGCCAGCTCAGGTAGTTCGGGGAACATTCAGTACTTC. Its translation is CASSGSSGNIQYF.

The rearrangement uses TRBV7-8 and TRBJ2-3; 7 nucleotides match TRBD2. The CDR3 runs to 14 residues. The germline CDR1 and CDR2 sequences are SGHVS and FQNEAQ. After removal of 6 bases from V and 6 bases from J, the junction contained 9 bases not matched to a gene. CDR3 sequence reads: CASRKRDPRDTQYF. The CDR3 nucleotides are TGTGCCAGCAGAAAGCGGGACCCTAGGGATACGCAGTATTTT.

The chain carries TRBV28 and TRBJ2-3; maybe TRBD2 (5 bases). Germline CDR1 reads MDHEN; CDR2 reads SYDVKM. The CDR3 loop spans 14 amino acids. V was clipped by 6 bases and J by 1 base, with 11 bases between them. The CDR3 sequence is CASRIGVGTDTQYF. CDR3 bases: TGTGCCAGCAGAATCGGGGTGGGCACAGATACGCAGTATTTT.

The rearrangement links TRBV2 to TRBJ1-5; no firm D call. Trimming left V 6 bases short and J 0 bases short, with 9 bases between. The CDR3 length is 14 residues. CDR1 and CDR2 (germline): SNHLY, FYNNEI. In DNA, the CDR3 is TGTGCCAGCAGCGGCGGGGATAGCAATCAGCCCCAGCATTTT. Encoded protein: CASSGGDSNQPQHF.

This chain uses TRBV29-1 with TRBJ2-5; D unresolved. The CDR3 loop spans 13 amino acids. V gave up 6 bases and J gave up 5 bases, with 16 bases separating them. CDR1 and CDR2 (germline): SQVTM, ANQGSEA. CDR3 bases: TGCAGCGTCCCAGGTGAATTAATGGAGACCCAGTACTTC. Translating it yields CSVPGELMETQYF.

This clone showed up just once. The chain has TRBV4-1 and TRBJ1-3, with TRBD1 as a possible D gene (6 bases). Germline loops: CDR1 MGHRA, CDR2 YSYEKL. V lost 0 bases to trimming and J lost 4 bases, with 13 bases between them. The CDR3 consists of 16 residues. The CDR3 region has the DNA TGCGCCAGCAGCCAAGATCTGGACAGTGCAGGAAACACCATATATTTT. It specifies CASSQDLDSAGNTIYF.

V usage is TRBV5-1 and J usage is TRBJ2-1, with 9 positions matching TRBD2. CDR3 length: 17 amino acids. CDR1 SGHRS and CDR2 YFSETQ come from the germline V gene. V shed 5 bases and J 3 bases; nucleotides not matched to a gene: 12. The CDR3 DNA reads as TGCGCCAGCAGATCCCTTTCGCGGGAGGGCCTCTACAATGAGCAGTTCTTC. This gives the protein CASRSLSREGLYNEQFF.

This chain links TRBV6-1 with TRBJ2-7; 8 bases align to TRBD1. Germline loops: CDR1 MNHNS, CDR2 SASEGT. CDR3 length equals 15 residues. The V and J ends lost 5 bases and 1 base, in that order; junction bases with no gene match: 7. CDR3: CASSHRGMVSYEQYF. The CDR3 coding sequence is TGTGCCAGCAGTCACAGGGGGATGGTATCCTACGAGCAGTACTTC.

The chain carries TRBV6-5 and TRBJ1-5; D is ambiguous. V was cut by 0 bases and J by 4 bases, with 10 bases left in between. Germline assignment: CDR1 MNHEY and CDR2 SVGAGI. The CDR3 extends over 15 amino acids. CDR3 sequence (DNA): TGTGCCAGCAGTTACTCGAGGCAGATAAATCAGCCCCAGCATTTT. Its protein product is CASSYSRQINQPQHF.

The rearrangement joins TRBV5-1 to TRBJ2-5, with 10 bases fitting TRBD2. The germline V gene encodes CDR1 SGHRS and CDR2 YFSETQ. The V and J ends lost 4 bases and 4 bases, in that order; junction bases with no gene match: 10. This CDR3 is built from 16 residues. CDR3 DNA: TGCGCCAGCAGCCTGAAAGCGGGAGGGCCCCGAGAGACCCAGTACTTC. The encoded protein is CASSLKAGGPRETQYF.

This sequence joins TRBV14 and TRBJ1-1; D possibly corresponds to TRBD1 (5 bases). From germline, CDR1 is SGHDN and CDR2 FVKESK. The CDR3 consists of 16 residues. The V end lost 0 bases, the J end lost 0 bases, and 11 bases lay between the germline ends. The CDR3 loop is CASSQDWGMVNTEAFF. CDR3 in DNA: TGTGCCAGCAGCCAAGATTGGGGGATGGTGAACACTGAAGCTTTCTTT.

J is TRBJ1-1 and V is TRBV5-1; the D is unclear. The CDR3 is 14 residues long. Trimming left V 1 base short and J 3 bases short, with 10 bases between. CDR1 and CDR2 from the germline V gene are SGHRS and YFSETQ. The CDR3 spells CASSLPGVHTEAFF. Written as DNA, the CDR3 is TGCGCCAGCAGCTTGCCCGGAGTACACACTGAAGCTTTCTTT.

This chain joins TRBV5-1 and TRBJ2-3; 9 bases line up with TRBD1. V was clipped by 4 bases and J by 4 bases; unmatched bases: 16. Germline V gives CDR1 SGHRS, CDR2 YFSETQ. This CDR3 is 18 amino acids long. The CDR3 DNA reads TGCGCCAGCAGCCCTACTATTACGGGACAGGGAGGCGCAGATACGCAGTATTTT. Amino acid sequence: CASSPTITGQGGADTQYF.

This chain uses TRBV4-1 with TRBJ2-7; 12 bases are shared with TRBD1. Germline V gene sequence: CDR1 MGHRA, CDR2 YSYEKL. J was trimmed by 7 bases and V by 3 bases; bases with no gene match: 7. The CDR3 runs to 15 residues. This CDR3 is CASSQGTGGLGEQYF. CDR3 DNA sequence: TGCGCCAGCAGCCAGGGGACAGGGGGCTTGGGTGAGCAGTACTTC.

The chain uses TRBV11-2 and TRBJ2-2; D is uncertain. V was trimmed by 5 bases and J by 4 bases, leaving 5 bases between them. Per germline, CDR1 SGHAT and CDR2 FQNNGV. The length of the CDR3 is 12 residues. The CDR3 sequence is CASSPLTGELFF. The CDR3 DNA reads TGTGCCAGCAGCCCCCTCACCGGGGAGCTGTTTTTT. Variable domain in full (rest from reference TRBV11-2 and TRBJ2-2): EAGVAQSPRYKIIEKRQSVAFWCNPISGHATLYWYQQILGQGPKLLIQFQNNGVVDDSQLPKDRFSAERLKGVDSTLKIQPAKLEDSAVYLCASSPLTGELFFGEGSRLTVL.

CDR3 protein: CASSRGLAGTGELFF. CDR3 nucleotide sequence: TGTGCCAGCAGCCGAGGACTAGCGGGCACCGGGGAGCTGTTTTTT. The chain couples TRBV7-7 to TRBJ2-2; 11 positions agree with TRBD2. The CDR3 runs to 15 residues. V trimming: 5 bases; J trimming: 4 bases; junction bases outside the gene matches: 3. Germline V gene sequence: CDR1 SSHAT, CDR2 FNYEAQ (reference sequence).

This chain uses TRBV2 with TRBJ1-2; 10 bases are a match to TRBD1. Germline lookup yields CDR1 SNHLY and CDR2 FYNNEI. The CDR3 loop spans 17 amino acids. V was clipped by 0 bases and J by 4 bases; unmatched bases: 8. The CDR3, as DNA: TGTGCCAGCAGTGAAGCGGGGACAGGGGTTTTCCCCTATGGCTACACCTTC. Its translation is CASSEAGTGVFPYGYTF.

The chain is built from TRBV5-1 and TRBJ2-5; 8 bases fit TRBD2. The germline CDR1 and CDR2 sequences are SGHRS and YFSETQ. The CDR3 extends over 15 amino acids. The V and J ends lost 6 bases and 2 bases, in that order; junction bases with no gene match: 9. The CDR3 sequence: CASTPGGAQQETQYF. CDR3 DNA sequence: TGCGCCAGCACCCCCGGGGGGGCGCAACAAGAGACCCAGTACTTC.

The chain links TRBV6-5 to TRBJ2-3, with 7 nucleotides matching TRBD2. CDR3 length: 14 amino acids. The V segment lost 6 bases and the J segment 2 bases; nucleotides outside the gene matches: 5. Germline V gene sequence: CDR1 MNHEY, CDR2 SVGAGI. DNA of the CDR3: TGTGCCAGCAGCTGGGAGGGAGTCACAGATACGCAGTATTTT. It is translated as CASSWEGVTDTQYF.

This rearrangement joins TRBV6-6 to TRBJ1-2; 7 bases are shared with TRBD1. Losses at the gene ends were 6 bases for V and 8 bases for J; bases not matched to a gene: 18. The germline V gene has CDR1 MNHNY and CDR2 SVGAGI (reference sequence). The CDR3 extends over 16 amino acids. CDR3 in amino acids: CASSMTRQGGRNGYTF. The CDR3 DNA follows: TGTGCCAGCAGCATGACAAGACAGGGAGGAAGGAACGGCTACACCTTC.

V usage is TRBV15 and J usage is TRBJ2-3, with D possibly TRBD1 on 6 matching bases. The CDR3 contains 15 residues. Per the germline V gene, CDR1 is LNHNV and CDR2 is YYDKDF (reference sequence). Trimming took 1 base from V and 4 from J, leaving 12 bases between them. Here the CDR3 reads CATSRVGKGADTQYF. In DNA form, the CDR3 reads TGTGCCACCAGCAGAGTGGGAAAGGGGGCAGATACGCAGTATTTT.

This clone was detected only once. The chain recombines TRBV5-6 with TRBJ1-4, with a weak D call TRBD1 (6 bases). Germline values: CDR1 SGHDT, CDR2 YYEEEE. CDR3 length: 17 residues. Trimming pared 0 bases from V and 0 bases from J, leaving 12 bases between. CDR3 loop: CASSLGGGAPTNEKLFF. For the CDR3, the DNA is TGTGCCAGCAGCTTGGGCGGGGGGGCTCCAACTAATGAAAAACTGTTTTTT.